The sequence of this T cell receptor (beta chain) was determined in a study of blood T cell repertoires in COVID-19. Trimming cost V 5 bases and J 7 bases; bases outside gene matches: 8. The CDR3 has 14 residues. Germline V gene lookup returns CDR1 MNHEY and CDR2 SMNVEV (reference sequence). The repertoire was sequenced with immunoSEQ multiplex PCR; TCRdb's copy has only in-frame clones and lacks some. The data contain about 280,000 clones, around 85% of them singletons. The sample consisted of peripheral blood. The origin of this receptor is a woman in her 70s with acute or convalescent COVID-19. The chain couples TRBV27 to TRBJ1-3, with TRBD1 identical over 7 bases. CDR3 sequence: CASSPTDRANTIYF. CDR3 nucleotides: TGTGCCAGCAGTCCCACCGACAGGGCCAACACCATATATTTT.